This T cell receptor beta chain stems from a study of blood T cells in healthy people across ages. The study, taken as a whole, reports: Possibly, changes in expanded clonotypes were confounded because donor CMV status was unknown. A greater number of naive CD4+ cells and higher diversity distinguished long-lived donors from aged donors.

Together with a sample-barcoded 5' primer, a J-beta primer mix was included in a second PCR lasting about 6 to 12 cycles. Template switching added a 12-random-nucleotide identifier to every cDNA molecule. Each CDR3 protein is one row after TCRdb ran MiXCR on the 5' RACE reads. Among 1,800,000 or so distinct CDR3 sequences listed, about two fifths were seen once. The CDR3 totals 14 residues. From germline, CDR1 is DFQATT and CDR2 SNEGSKA (reference sequence). Trimming took 2 bases from V and 13 from J, leaving 18 bases between them. In its sample, this clonotype was seen once. Its specificity is not known.

The sequence derives from a human donor in good health. J is TRBJ1-6 and V is TRBV20-1; D remains ambiguous. Material: blood. CDR3 DNA sequence: TGCAGTGCTAGACTTAGGACTATTAAGAGTCCCCTCCACTTT. This encodes CSARLRTIKSPLHF.